The 9 T cell receptor beta chains in this list originate from one sample, sequenced in a study of T cells after yellow fever vaccination. TCRdb analysed the 5' RACE reads with MiXCR anew, one entry per CDR3 protein. The sample gives roughly 250,000 distinct CDR3 sequences, over 10% of which show up once; 0.4% to 0.55% is in the top ten. The sample in question was CD4+ T cells sorted from PBMCs, obtained 45 days after the yellow fever booster vaccination. These receptors were obtained from a man aged 25-40 years who received the YFV17D yellow fever vaccine.

The CDR3 reads CSARDPGRGKNIQYF. CDR3 sequence (DNA): TGCAGTGCTAGAGATCCCGGGAGGGGTAAAAACATTCAGTACTTC. The rearrangement joins TRBV20-1 to TRBJ2-4; 8 bases are a match to TRBD2. CDR1 and CDR2 from the germline V gene are DFQATT and SNEGSKA (reference sequence). V shed 0 bases and J 4 bases; nucleotides not matched to a gene: 5. CDR3 length: 15 amino acids.

In this sample, this clonotype turned up a few times. J is TRBJ2-7 and V is TRBV5-1; 11 bases align to TRBD1. CDR3 size: 16 residues. J lost 4 bases, V lost 4 bases, and 10 bases had no gene match. CDR1 and CDR2 from the germline V gene are SGHRS and YFSETQ. The CDR3 spells CASSRGQGGTRYEQYF. The DNA for the CDR3 is TGCGCCAGCAGCCGGGGACAGGGGGGAACTCGGTACGAGCAGTACTTC. The variable domain in full, completed from reference TRBV5-1 and TRBJ2-7, reads KAGVTQTPRYLIKTRGQQVTLSCSPISGHRSVSWYQQTPGQGLQFLFEYFSETQRNKGNFPGRFSGRQFSNSRSEMNVSTLELGDSALYLCASSRGQGGTRYEQYFGPGTRLTVT.

This clonotype was seen only a few times. This chain joins TRBV28 and TRBJ1-5; 9 bases line up with TRBD1. The CDR3 loop spans 14 amino acids. J gave up 7 bases and V 10 bases, and 11 bases lay outside the gene matches. The germline V gene encodes CDR1 MDHEN and CDR2 SYDVKM. CDR3 coding DNA: TGTGCCACCATACCGGGACAGGGATACCAGCCCCAGCATTTT. Translated, it gives CATIPGQGYQPQHF.

The chain is built from TRBV5-1 and TRBJ2-2, with 13 bases aligning to TRBD2. CDR1 is SGHRS, CDR2 YFSETQ, per germline. The V gene end was trimmed by 4 bases and the J gene end by 7 bases; junction bases not matched to a gene: 4. The CDR3 covers 15 residues. The CDR3 sequence: CASSTGTSGNGELFF. The CDR3 coding sequence is TGCGCCAGCAGCACGGGGACTAGCGGGAACGGGGAGCTGTTTTTT.

The chain has TRBV27 and TRBJ1-1; D not certain. Germline CDR1 reads MNHEY; CDR2 reads SMNVEV (reference sequence). Trimming pared 2 bases from V and 0 bases from J, leaving 7 bases between. This CDR3 has 14 residues. CDR3 loop: CASSLRALNTEAFF. In DNA, the CDR3 is TGTGCCAGCAGTTTAAGGGCCCTGAACACTGAAGCTTTCTTT.

The chain is built from TRBV6-1 and TRBJ2-2; unclear D gene. V was shortened by 7 bases and J by 1 base, with 10 bases between the two germline ends. The germline CDR1 and CDR2 sequences are MNHNS and SASEGT. The CDR3 spans 14 residues. The CDR3 nucleotides are TGTGCCAGCACCCTTCTGGGGAACACCGGGGAGCTGTTTTTT. As protein: CASTLLGNTGELFF.

V gene TRBV3-1 combines with J gene TRBJ2-1, with D uncertain. CDR1 and CDR2 (germline): LGHDT, YNNKEL (reference sequence). V lost 1 base and J 0 bases, leaving 7 bases between the germline ends. The length of the CDR3 is 15 residues. CDR3 bases: TGTGCCAGCAGCCAAGCGGGCGGCTCCTACAATGAGCAGTTCTTC. This sequence encodes CASSQAGGSYNEQFF.

This clonotype was detected a few times. The chain uses TRBV5-3 and TRBJ1-3, with 8 bases fitting TRBD1. TRBV5-3 is an ORF; its function is uncertain. This CDR3 has 16 amino acids. Trimming cost V 9 bases and J 0 bases; bases outside gene matches: 11. CDR3 nucleotides: TGTGCCATGGGCCTGGGACAGGTATACTCTGGAAACACCATATATTTT. Its protein product is CAMGLGQVYSGNTIYF.

The rearrangement uses TRBV5-5 and TRBJ2-5; 9 bases agree with TRBD1. J was trimmed by 4 bases and V by 0 bases; bases with no gene match: 4. In germline, CDR1 is SGHKS, CDR2 YYEKEE (reference sequence). The CDR3 length is 15 residues. The CDR3 spells CASSLGSTGGETQYF. CDR3 coding DNA: TGTGCCAGCAGCTTGGGGTCGACAGGGGGAGAGACCCAGTACTTC.